The present TCR beta chain was sequenced within a study of Ad26.COV2.S vaccination and SARS-CoV-2 variants. Study summary: Doses of Ad26.COV2.S were injected into muscle once or twice, 56 days apart.

On this clone: Its antigen remains unknown.

Sequencing used immunoSEQ multiplex PCR; TCRdb keeps in-frame clones, though not all of them. Of some 330,000 clones detected, approximately 87% appear once; the ten largest clones hold 5% to 6.5%. Findings of the study overall: Vaccine recipients had higher spike-specific TCR breadth than placebo recipients. Analytic work on TCR breadth and depth might have understated the full extent of total T cell responses.

Looked up from germline, CDR1 is SGHTA and CDR2 is FQGTGA. V shed 5 bases and J 5 bases; nucleotides not matched to a gene: 10. The CDR3 has 16 residues. The treatment: around 19 received Ad26.COV2.S at low or high dose, single or two shots; a few received placebo; per-sample allocation not given. Following the first vaccine or placebo injection, samples were taken on day 63. Within Boston, the person who donated was an adult of 18-55 years. This TCR was sampled from a person aged 18-65 years who received the Ad26.COV2.S COVID-19 vaccine or a placebo. The sample here was peripheral blood, taken in a trial of Ad26.COV2.S vaccine versus placebo. V usage is TRBV7-3 and J usage is TRBJ2-1, with 9 bases lining up with TRBD2. CDR3 sequence (DNA): TGTGCCAGCAGCAACCAAGCTAGCGGGGTTAACAATGAGCAGTTCTTC. Translating gives CASSNQASGVNNEQFF.